The T cell receptor (beta chain) under discussion was sequenced for a study of beta chain features in type 1 diabetes. Study summary: Sorted cell examination encompassed about 110 million cells across all samples. Study results and limitations: HLA effects on TCRB rearrangement stayed unresolved here. TCRB CDR3s were moderately but significantly shorter in Type 1 diabetes patients in all four CD4+ subsets.

Germline CDR1 KGHSH, CDR2 LQKENI. Trimming stripped 6 bases from V and 6 bases from J, with 14 bases between. This CDR3 is built from 13 residues. Notes on this clone: Antigen: not known.

Reverse transcribing all isolated RNA meant expressed TCRB transcripts were sequenced. Profiling relied on immunoSEQ multiplex PCR, and the TCRdb table lists in-frame clones only, not all of them. The top ten hold 0.035% to 0.045% of the sample, which has 630,000 or so clones, 11% to 15% seen once. The gene calls are TRBV18 and TRBJ1-1; D gene ambiguous. The source is a young man with type 1 diabetes. The sequenced material came from naive CD4+ T cells from blood. CDR3 coding DNA: TGTGCCAGCTCCCGGGAGGGAGGATCTGAAGCTTTCTTT. This gives the protein CASSREGGSEAFF.